This T cell receptor beta chain was sequenced in a study of OX40 agonist ivuxolimab in advanced cancers. Study summary: Patients treated during dose escalation were battling hepatocellular carcinoma, melanoma, renal cell or head and neck cancer.

Study results and caveats: Normalized T-cell clonal expansion was also low in a subset of nonresponders.

As to this clone: What it binds is unknown.

Clones were read by immunoSEQ multiplex PCR, and TCRdb kept only the in-frame ones, dropping some. The table lists under 95,000 clones, 70% to 90% of them singletons, with 15% to 20% in the top ten. Trimming removed 2 bases from V and 7 bases from J, with 9 bases in between. The length of the CDR3 is 13 residues. Germline values: CDR1 MNHNS, CDR2 SASEGT. This receptor was taken from an adult with an advanced solid tumor such as melanoma, head and neck, liver or kidney cancer. The rearrangement uses TRBV6-1 and TRBJ1-5; D is unclear. The sample was CD4+ or CD8+ T cells sorted from blood, taken in a trial of the OX40 agonist ivuxolimab. For the CDR3, the DNA is TGTGCCAGCAGTGAACCTCTCGTACAGCCCCAGCATTTT. Translating gives CASSEPLVQPQHF.